The 5 T cell receptor beta chains reported below all come from one sample, sequenced in a study of T-cell reconstitution after alpha-beta-depleted transplantation in children. The TCRbeta library was prepared with unique molecular identifiers. TCRdb passed the PCR reads through MiXCR, listing each CDR3 protein once. The data hold approximately 340,000 distinct CDR3 sequences, with around a tenth observed a single time. Sequencing used PBMCs from the stem cell graft donor, obtained from the stem cell graft. The receptor source for this set is a human donor who donated a stem cell graft to a child with acute lymphoblastic leukemia.

The chain combines TRBV12-3 or TRBV12-4 with TRBJ2-7, with 8 bases matching TRBD2. V dropped 5 bases and J dropped 4; count of bases not matched to a gene: 7. The CDR3 loop spans 14 amino acids. CDR3 in amino acids: CASSPAGGRYEQYF. Here the CDR3 DNA reads TGTGCCAGCAGTCCCGCGGGAGGTCGGTACGAGCAGTACTTC.

The V call is TRBV6-4, the J call TRBJ1-1, with 10 bases matching TRBD1. Trimming at V came to 3 bases and at J to 6 bases, leaving 4 bases not matched to a gene. The CDR3 length is 14 residues. Germline assignment: CDR1 MRHNA and CDR2 SNTAGT. The CDR3 sequence is CASSDGTGVSEAFF. The CDR3, as DNA: TGTGCCAGCAGTGATGGGACAGGGGTATCTGAAGCTTTCTTT.

This clonotype was seen at least ten times. CDR3 sequence (DNA): TGCGCCAGCAGCGACAGGTCCCCGGTTAGTTCCTACAATGAGCAGTTCTTC. It codes for CASSDRSPVSSYNEQFF. The rearrangement links TRBV10-2 to TRBJ2-1, with a tentative D call TRBD1 (6 bases). Trimming removed 6 bases from V and 1 base from J, with 19 bases in between. CDR3 length equals 17 residues. Germline assignment: CDR1 WSHSY and CDR2 SAAADI.

The table lists this clonotype with many counts. The CDR3 protein is CASSSTGPYEQYF. The CDR3, as DNA: TGTGCCAGCAGCTCGACAGGGCCCTACGAGCAGTACTTC. This chain connects TRBV12-3 or TRBV12-4 to TRBJ2-7; 7 bases fit TRBD1. CDR3 length: 13 amino acids. V dropped 6 bases and J dropped 2; count of bases not matched to a gene: 4.

This clonotype was seen only a few times. The genes are TRBV5-1 and TRBJ2-1; 7 nucleotides align to TRBD2. Germline trimming cut 3 bases from V and 2 bases from J; bases unmatched to any gene: 2. CDR3 size: 14 residues. Germline V gives CDR1 SGHRS, CDR2 YFSETQ. CDR3 in amino acids: CASSSTSAYNEQFF. Here the CDR3 DNA reads TGCGCCAGCAGCTCAACTAGCGCCTACAATGAGCAGTTCTTC.